Listed below are T cell receptor beta chains from one sample, sequenced in a study of siplizumab effects on memory and regulatory T cells. Assay used: immunoSEQ multiplex PCR; TCRdb lists only in-frame clones, some missing. This table holds just over 8,500 clones, 55% to 75% found once. The sample consisted of effector memory CD8+ T cells sorted from blood. These receptors were collected from a human donor in good health. Both conserved end residues are trimmed from each CDR3. Fields, in order: CDR3 protein, clone size, V gene, J gene. Size is omitted from some rows. Given values are once, few, many or a class for expanded clones.

ASSQDGLANTDTQY	-	TRBV4-1	TRBJ2-3
SVEVYLSGANVLT	-	TRBV29-1	TRBJ2-6
ASSHGWDTQY	-	TRBV7-2	TRBJ2-3
ASSFSGINEQF	-	TRBV7-9	TRBJ2-1
ASSQDTGPQGNQPQH	few	TRBV7-9	TRBJ1-5
ASSPGLAVRSWETQY	-	TRBV5-8	TRBJ2-5
ASSEMALASYEQY	once	TRBV2	TRBJ2-7
ASSLEVGLGQPQH	-	TRBV7-2	TRBJ1-5
ASSVRGAGSNQPQH	-	TRBV5-8	TRBJ1-5
ASSLAADNQPQH	-	TRBV5-1	TRBJ1-5
ASSDPGAAYEQY	-	TRBV7-9	TRBJ2-7
ASIPGLAGSYEQY	-	TRBV6-5	TRBJ2-7
ASSYLAEPYEQY	-	TRBV6-6	TRBJ2-7
ASSRDRTHYGYT	-	TRBV7-9	TRBJ1-2
ASSLAWYEQY	medium-sized	TRBV7-9	TRBJ2-7
ASSQDFLAGGLDEQY	-	TRBV7-9	TRBJ2-7
ASSPVTGTGYYGYT	-	TRBV7-2	TRBJ1-2